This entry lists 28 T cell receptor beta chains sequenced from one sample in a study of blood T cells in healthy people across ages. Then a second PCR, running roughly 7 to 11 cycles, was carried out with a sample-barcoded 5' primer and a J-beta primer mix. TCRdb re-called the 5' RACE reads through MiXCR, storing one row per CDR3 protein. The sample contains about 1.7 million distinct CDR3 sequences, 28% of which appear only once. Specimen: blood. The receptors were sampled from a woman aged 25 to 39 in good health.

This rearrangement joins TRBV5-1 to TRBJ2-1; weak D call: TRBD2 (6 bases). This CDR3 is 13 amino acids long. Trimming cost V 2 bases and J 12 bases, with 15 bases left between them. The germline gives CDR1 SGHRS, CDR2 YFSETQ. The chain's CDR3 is CASSLNGRDSQFF. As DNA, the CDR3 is TGCGCCAGCAGCTTAAACGGGCGGGACTCGCAGTTCTTC.

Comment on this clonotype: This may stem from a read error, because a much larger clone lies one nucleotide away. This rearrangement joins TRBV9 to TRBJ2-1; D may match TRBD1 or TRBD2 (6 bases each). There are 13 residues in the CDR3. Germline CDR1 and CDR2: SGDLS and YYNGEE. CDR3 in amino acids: CASSQGRNNGQFF. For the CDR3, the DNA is TGTGCCAGCAGCCAGGGGAGGAACAATGGGCAGTTCTTC.

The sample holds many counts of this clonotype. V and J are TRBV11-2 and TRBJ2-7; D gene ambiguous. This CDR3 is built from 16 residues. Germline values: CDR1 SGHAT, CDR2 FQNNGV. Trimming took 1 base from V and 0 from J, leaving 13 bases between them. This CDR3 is CASSLGRGTRSYEQYF. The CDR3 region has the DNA TGTGCCAGCAGCTTAGGACGCGGAACCCGCTCCTACGAGCAGTACTTC.

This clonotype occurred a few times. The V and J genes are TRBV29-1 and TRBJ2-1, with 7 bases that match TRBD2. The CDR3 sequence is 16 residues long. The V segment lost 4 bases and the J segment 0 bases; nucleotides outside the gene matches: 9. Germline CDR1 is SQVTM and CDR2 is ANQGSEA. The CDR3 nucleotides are TGCAGCGTTGGGGGGGGGTACCTCCTCTCCTACAATGAGCAGTTCTTC. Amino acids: CSVGGGYLLSYNEQFF.

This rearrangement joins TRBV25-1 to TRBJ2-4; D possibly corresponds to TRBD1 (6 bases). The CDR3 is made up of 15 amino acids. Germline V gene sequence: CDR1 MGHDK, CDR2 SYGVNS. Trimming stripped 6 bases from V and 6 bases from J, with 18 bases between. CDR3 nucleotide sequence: TGTGCCAGCAGCGTCGACCAGTTAGGGGGAAACATTCAGTACTTC. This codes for CASSVDQLGGNIQYF.

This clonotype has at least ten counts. CDR3 region: CASSLGRIPYEQYF. The CDR3 DNA sequence: TGTGCCAGCAGCTTAGGGAGGATCCCCTACGAGCAGTACTTC. The gene calls are TRBV7-8 and TRBJ2-7; possible D gene TRBD2, 5 bases. Trimming cost V 1 base and J 2 bases, with 9 bases left between them. The germline V gene encodes CDR1 SGHVS and CDR2 FQNEAQ. The CDR3 covers 14 residues.

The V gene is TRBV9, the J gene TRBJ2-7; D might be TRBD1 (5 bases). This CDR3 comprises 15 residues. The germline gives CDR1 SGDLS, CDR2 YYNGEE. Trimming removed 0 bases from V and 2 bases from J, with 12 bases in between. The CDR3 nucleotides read TGTGCCAGCAGCGTAGCGGCAGGGATCCCCTACGAGCAGTACTTC. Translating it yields CASSVAAGIPYEQYF.

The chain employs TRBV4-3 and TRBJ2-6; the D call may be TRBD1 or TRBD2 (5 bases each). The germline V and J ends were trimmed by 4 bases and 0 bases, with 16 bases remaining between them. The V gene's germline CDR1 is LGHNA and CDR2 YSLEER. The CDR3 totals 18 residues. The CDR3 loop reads CASSPWGRSSSGANVLTF. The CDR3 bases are TGCGCCAGCAGCCCTTGGGGACGGTCTTCCTCTGGGGCCAACGTCCTGACTTTC.

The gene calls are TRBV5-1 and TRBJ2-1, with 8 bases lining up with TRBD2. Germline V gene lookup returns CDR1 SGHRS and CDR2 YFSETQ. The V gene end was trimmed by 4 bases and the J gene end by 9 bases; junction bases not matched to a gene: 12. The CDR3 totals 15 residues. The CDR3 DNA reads TGCGCCAGCAGCCCCCGGCTAGCGGGTAAGGCTGAGCAGTTCTTC. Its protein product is CASSPRLAGKAEQFF.

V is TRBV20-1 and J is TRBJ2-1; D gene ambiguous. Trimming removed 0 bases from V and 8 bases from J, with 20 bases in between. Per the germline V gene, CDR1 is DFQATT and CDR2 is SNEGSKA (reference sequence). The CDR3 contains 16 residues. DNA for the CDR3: TGCAGTGCTAGAGATCCGACCCCCCCTGGATGGCATGAGCAGTTCTTC. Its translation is CSARDPTPPGWHEQFF.

The CDR3 reads CASSSSTGIGAFF. CDR3 DNA: TGTGCCAGCAGTTCCAGTACGGGAATTGGAGCTTTCTTT. J is TRBJ1-1 and V is TRBV12-3 or TRBV12-4, with D hard to call. This CDR3 comprises 13 residues. V was trimmed by 4 bases and J by 10 bases, leaving 16 bases between them.

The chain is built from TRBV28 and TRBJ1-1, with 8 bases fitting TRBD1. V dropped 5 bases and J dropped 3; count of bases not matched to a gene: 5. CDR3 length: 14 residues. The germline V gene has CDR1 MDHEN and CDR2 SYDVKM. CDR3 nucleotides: TGTGCCAGCAGTCCCCAACAGGGGGACACTGAAGCTTTCTTT. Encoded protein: CASSPQQGDTEAFF.

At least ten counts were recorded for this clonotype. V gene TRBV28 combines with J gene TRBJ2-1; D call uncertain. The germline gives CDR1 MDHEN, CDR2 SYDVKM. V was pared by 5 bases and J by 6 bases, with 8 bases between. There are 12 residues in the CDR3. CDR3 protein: CASSVFPNEQFF. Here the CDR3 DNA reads TGTGCCAGCAGTGTGTTCCCCAATGAGCAGTTCTTC.

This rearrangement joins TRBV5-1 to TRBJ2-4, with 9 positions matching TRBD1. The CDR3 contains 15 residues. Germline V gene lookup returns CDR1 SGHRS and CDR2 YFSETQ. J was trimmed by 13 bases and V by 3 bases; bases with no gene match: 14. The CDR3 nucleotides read TGCGCCAGCAGCTGGGGGGACAGGGATCACAATGAGCAGTACTTC. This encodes CASSWGDRDHNEQYF.

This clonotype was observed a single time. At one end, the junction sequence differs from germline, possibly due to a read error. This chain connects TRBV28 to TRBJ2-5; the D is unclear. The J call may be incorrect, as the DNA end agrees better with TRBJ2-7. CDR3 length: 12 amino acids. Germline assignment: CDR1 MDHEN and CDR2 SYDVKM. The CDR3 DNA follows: TGTGTCAGCAGTCGAATGACGAGCGAGCAGTACTTC. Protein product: CVSSRMTSEQYF.

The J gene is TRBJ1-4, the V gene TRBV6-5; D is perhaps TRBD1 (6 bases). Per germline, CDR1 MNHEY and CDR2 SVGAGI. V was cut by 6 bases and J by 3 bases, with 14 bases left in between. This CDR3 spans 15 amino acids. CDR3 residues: CASSDRLPPNEKLFF. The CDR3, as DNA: TGTGCCAGCAGCGACAGGCTCCCCCCTAATGAAAAACTGTTTTTT.

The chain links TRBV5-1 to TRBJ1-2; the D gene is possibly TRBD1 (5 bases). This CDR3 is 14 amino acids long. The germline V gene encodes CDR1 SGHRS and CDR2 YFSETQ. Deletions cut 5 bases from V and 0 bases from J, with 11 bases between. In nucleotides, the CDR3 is TGCGCCAGCAGACCGGACACCTCTAACTATGGCTACACCTTC. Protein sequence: CASRPDTSNYGYTF.

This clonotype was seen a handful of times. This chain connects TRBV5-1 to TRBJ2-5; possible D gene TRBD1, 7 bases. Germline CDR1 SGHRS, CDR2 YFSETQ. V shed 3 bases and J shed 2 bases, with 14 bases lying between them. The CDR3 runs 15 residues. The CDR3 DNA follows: TGCGCCAGCAGCTCGGCGGGGACAGTTCAAGAGACCCAGTACTTC. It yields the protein CASSSAGTVQETQYF.

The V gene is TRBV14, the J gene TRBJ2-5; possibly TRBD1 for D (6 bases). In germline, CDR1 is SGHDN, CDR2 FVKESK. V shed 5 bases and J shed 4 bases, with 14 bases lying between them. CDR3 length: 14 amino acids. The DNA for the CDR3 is TGTGCCAGCAGCAAGTGGACAGCCCCAGAGACCCAGTACTTC. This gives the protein CASSKWTAPETQYF. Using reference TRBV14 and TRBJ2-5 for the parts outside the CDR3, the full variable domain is EAGVTQFPSHSVIEKGQTVTLRCDPISGHDNLYWYRRVMGKEIKFLLHFVKESKQDESGMPNNRFLAERTGGTYSTLKVQPAELEDSGVYFCASSKWTAPETQYFGPGTRLLVL.

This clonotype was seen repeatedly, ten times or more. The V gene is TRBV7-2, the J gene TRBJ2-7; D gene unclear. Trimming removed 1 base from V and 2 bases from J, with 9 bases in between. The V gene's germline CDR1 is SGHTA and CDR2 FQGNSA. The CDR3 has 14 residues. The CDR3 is CASSLEQATYEQYF. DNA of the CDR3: TGTGCCAGCAGCTTAGAGCAGGCTACCTACGAGCAGTACTTC.

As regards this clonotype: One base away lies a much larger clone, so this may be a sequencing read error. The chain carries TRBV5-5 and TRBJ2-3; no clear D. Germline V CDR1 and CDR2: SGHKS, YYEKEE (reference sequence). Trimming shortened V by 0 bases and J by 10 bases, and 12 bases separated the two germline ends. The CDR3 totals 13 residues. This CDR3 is CASSLAGFYAQYF. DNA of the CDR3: TGTGCCAGCAGCTTGGCCGGGTTCTATGCGCAGTATTTT.

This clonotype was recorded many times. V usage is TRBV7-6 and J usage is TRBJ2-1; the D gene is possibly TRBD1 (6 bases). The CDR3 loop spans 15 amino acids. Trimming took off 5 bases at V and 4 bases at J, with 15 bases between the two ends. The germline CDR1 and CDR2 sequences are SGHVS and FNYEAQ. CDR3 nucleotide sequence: TGTGCCAGCAGCACCCCGACGGACAGTTACAATGAGCAGTTCTTC. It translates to CASSTPTDSYNEQFF.

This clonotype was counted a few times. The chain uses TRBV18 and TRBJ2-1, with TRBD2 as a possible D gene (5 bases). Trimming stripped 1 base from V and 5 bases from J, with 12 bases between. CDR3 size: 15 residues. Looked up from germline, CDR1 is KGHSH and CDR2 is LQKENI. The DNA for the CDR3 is TGTGCCAGCTCACCACAGGACTTCCGAGACAATGAGCAGTTCTTC. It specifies CASSPQDFRDNEQFF.

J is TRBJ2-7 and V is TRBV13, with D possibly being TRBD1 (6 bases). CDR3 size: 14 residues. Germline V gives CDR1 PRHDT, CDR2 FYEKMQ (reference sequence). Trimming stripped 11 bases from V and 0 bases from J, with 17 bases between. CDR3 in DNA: TGTGCCGGAAGGGAAGACAGGCTCTCCTACGAGCAGTACTTC. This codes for CAGREDRLSYEQYF.

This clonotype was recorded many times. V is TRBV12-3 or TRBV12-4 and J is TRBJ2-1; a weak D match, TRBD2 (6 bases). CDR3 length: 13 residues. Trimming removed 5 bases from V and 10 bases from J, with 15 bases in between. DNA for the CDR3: TGTGCCAGCAGTCGGGACTCCGCTGGGGAGCAGTTCTTC. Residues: CASSRDSAGEQFF.

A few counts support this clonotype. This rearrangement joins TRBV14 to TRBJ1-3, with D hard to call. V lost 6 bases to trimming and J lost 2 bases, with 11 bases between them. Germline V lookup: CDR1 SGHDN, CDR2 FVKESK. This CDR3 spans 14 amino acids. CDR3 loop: CASSRGVAGNTIYF. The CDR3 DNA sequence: TGTGCCAGCAGTCGCGGGGTTGCTGGAAACACCATATATTTT.

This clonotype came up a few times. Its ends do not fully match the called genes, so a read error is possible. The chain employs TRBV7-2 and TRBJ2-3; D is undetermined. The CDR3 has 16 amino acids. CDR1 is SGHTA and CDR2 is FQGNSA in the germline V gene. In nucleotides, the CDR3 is TGTGCCAGCAGCCAGAAGGGCACCCGAGTCACAGATGCGCAGTATTTT. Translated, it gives CASSQKGTRVTDAQYF.

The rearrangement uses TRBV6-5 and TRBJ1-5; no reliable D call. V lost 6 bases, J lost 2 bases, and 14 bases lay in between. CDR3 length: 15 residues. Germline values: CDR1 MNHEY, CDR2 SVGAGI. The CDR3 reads CASSRAGSGNQPQHF. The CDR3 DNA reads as TGTGCCAGCAGCCGGGCGGGATCGGGCAATCAGCCCCAGCATTTT.